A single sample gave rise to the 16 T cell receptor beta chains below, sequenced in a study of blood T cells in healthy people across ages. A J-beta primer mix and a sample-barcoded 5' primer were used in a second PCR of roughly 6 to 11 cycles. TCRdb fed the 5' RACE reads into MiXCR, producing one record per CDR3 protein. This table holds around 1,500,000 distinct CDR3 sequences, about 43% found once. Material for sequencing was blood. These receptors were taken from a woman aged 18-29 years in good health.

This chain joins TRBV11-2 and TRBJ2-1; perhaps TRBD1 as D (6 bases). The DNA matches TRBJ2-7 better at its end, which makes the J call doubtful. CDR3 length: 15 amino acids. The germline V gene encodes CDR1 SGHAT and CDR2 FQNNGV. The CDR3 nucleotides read TGTGCCAGCAGCTCCGGAATTGGGGGCTACAATGAGCAGTACTTC. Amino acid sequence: CASSSGIGGYNEQYF.

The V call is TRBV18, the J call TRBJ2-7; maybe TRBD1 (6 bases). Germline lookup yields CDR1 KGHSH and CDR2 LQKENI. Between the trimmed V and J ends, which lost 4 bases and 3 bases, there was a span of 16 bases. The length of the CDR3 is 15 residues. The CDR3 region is CASSLQGGADYEQYF. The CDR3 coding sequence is TGTGCCAGCTCACTCCAAGGGGGAGCCGACTACGAGCAGTACTTC.

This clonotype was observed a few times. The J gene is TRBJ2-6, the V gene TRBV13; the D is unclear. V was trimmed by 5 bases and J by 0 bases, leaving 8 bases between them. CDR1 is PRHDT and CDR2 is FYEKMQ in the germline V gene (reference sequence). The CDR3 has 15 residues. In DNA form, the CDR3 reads TGTGCCAGCAGCGATCCGAACTCTGGGGCCAACGTCCTGACTTTC. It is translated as CASSDPNSGANVLTF.

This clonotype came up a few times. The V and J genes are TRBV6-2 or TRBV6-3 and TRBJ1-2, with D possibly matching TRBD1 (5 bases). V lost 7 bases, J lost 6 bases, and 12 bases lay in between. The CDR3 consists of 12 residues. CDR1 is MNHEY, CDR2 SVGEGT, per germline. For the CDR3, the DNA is TGTGCCAGCACCTACGGACATGATGGCTACACCTTC. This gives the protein CASTYGHDGYTF.

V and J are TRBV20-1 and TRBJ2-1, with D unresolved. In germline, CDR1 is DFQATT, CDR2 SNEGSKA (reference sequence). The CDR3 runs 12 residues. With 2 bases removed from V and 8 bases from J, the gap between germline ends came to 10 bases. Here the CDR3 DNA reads TGCAGTGCTAGAAATTCGGTTTATGAGCAGTTCTTC. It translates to CSARNSVYEQFF.

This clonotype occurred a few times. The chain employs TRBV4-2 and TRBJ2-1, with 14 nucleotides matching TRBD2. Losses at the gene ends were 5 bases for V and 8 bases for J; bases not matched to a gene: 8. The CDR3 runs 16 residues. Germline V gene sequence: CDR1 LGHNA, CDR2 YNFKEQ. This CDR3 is CASSTGTSGRIDEQFF. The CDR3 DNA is TGTGCCAGCAGCACCGGGACTAGCGGGAGAATAGATGAGCAGTTCTTC.

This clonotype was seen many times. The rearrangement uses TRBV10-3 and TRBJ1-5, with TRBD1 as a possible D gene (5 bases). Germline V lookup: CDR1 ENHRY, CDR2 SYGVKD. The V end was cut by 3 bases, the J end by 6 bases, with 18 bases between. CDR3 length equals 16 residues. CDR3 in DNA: TGTGCCATCAGTGATGGAGGGCCAGGGCTCGGTCAGCCCCAGCATTTT. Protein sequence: CAISDGGPGLGQPQHF.

The CDR3 nucleotides are TGTGCCAGCTATGGCGCCTCCTACAATGAGCAGTACTTC. This sequence encodes CASYGASYNEQYF. This chain connects TRBV2 to TRBJ2-1; D gene ambiguous. The better agreement between TRBJ2-7 and the DNA end casts doubt on the J call. The germline V gene has CDR1 SNHLY and CDR2 FYNNEI. The CDR3 covers 13 residues.

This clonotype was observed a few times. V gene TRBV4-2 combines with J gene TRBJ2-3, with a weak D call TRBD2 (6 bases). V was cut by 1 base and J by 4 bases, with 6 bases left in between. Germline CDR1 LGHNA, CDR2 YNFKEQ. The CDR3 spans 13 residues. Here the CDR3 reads CASSQGRADTQYF. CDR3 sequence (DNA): TGTGCCAGCAGCCAAGGGAGGGCAGATACGCAGTATTTT.

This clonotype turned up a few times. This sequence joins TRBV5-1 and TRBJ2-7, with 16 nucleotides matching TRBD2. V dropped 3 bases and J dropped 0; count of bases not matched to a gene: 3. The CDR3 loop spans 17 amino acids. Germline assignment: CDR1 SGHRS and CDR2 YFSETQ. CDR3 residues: CASSSGTSGGASYEQYF. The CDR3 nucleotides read TGCGCCAGCAGCTCCGGGACTAGCGGGGGGGCCTCCTACGAGCAGTACTTC.

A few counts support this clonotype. This CDR3 is CASSQASPLQGYTF. For the CDR3, the DNA is TGTGCCAGCAGCCAAGCATCCCCCCTACAAGGCTACACCTTC. The chain joins TRBV14 to TRBJ1-2; D uncertain. Germline CDR1 SGHDN, CDR2 FVKESK. Trimming pared 1 base from V and 8 bases from J, leaving 14 bases between. This CDR3 is 14 amino acids long.

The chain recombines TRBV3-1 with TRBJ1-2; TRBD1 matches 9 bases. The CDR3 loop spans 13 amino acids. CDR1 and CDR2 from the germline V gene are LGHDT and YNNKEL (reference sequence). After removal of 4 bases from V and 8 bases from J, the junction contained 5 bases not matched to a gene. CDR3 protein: CASSPDRGRGYTF. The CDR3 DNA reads TGTGCCAGCAGCCCCGACAGGGGGAGAGGCTACACCTTC.

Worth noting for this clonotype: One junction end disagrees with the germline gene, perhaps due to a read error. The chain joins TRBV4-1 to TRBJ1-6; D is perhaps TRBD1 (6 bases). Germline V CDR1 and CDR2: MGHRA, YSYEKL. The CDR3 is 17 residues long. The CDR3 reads CASSQRGVGTNASPLHF. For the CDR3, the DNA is TGCGCCAGCAGCCAAAGGGGGGTAGGGACGAACGCTTCACCTCTCCACTTT.

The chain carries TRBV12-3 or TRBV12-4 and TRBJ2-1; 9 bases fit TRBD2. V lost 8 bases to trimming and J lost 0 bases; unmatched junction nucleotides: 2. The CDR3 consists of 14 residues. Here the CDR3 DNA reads TGTGCCAGCCAACTAGCGGGCTCCTACAATGAGCAGTTCTTC. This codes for CASQLAGSYNEQFF.

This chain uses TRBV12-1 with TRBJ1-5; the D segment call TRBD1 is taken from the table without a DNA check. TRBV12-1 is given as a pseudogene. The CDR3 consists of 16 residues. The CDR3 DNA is TGTGCCAGCAGTCGGGACAGGGAGACTAGCAATCAGCCCCAGCATTTT. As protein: CASSRDRETSNQPQHF.

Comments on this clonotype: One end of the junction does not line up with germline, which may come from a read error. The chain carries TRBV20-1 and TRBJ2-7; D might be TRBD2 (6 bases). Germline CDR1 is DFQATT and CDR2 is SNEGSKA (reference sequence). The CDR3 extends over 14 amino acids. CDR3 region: CSARDVGGSYERYF. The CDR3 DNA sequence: TGCAGTGCTAGAGATGTCGGGGGATCCTACGAGCGGTACTTC.